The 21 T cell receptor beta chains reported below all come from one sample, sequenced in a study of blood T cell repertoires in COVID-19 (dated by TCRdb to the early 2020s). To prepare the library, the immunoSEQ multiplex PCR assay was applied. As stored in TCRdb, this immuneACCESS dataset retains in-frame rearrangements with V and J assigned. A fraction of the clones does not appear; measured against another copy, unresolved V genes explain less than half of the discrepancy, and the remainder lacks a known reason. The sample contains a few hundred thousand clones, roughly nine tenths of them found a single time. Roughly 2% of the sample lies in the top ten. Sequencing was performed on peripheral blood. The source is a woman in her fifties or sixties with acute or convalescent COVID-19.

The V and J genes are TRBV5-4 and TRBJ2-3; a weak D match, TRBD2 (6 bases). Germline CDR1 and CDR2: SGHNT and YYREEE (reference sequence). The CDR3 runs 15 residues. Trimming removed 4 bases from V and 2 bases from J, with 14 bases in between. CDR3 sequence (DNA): TGTGCCAGCAGCCCCCGGAGGGGTTCCACAGATACGCAGTATTTT. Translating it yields CASSPRRGSTDTQYF.

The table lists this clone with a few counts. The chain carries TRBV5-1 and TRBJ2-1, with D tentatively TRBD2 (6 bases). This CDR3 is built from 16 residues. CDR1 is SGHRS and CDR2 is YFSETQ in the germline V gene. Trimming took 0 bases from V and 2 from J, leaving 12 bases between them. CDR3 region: CASSLGLGLTYNEQFF. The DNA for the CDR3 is TGCGCCAGCAGCTTGGGACTAGGCCTGACCTACAATGAGCAGTTCTTC.

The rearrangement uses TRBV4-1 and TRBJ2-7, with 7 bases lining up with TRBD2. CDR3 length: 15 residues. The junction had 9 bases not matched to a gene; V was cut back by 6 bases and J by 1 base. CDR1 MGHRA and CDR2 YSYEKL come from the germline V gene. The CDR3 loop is CASRPATSRSYEQYF. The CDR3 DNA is TGCGCCAGCAGACCTGCGACTAGCCGTTCCTACGAGCAGTACTTC.

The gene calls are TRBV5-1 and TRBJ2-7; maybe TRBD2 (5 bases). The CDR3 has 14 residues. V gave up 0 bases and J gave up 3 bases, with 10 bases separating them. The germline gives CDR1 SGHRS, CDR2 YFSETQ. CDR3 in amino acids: CASSLVGGHYEQYF. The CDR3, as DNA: TGCGCCAGCAGCTTGGTAGGAGGTCACTACGAGCAGTACTTC.

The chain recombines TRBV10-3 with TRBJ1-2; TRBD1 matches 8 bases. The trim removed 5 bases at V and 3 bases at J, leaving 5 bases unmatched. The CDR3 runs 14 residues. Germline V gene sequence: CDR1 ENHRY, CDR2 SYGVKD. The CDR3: CAISQGAFDYGYTF. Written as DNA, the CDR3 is TGTGCCATCAGTCAGGGGGCATTTGACTATGGCTACACCTTC.

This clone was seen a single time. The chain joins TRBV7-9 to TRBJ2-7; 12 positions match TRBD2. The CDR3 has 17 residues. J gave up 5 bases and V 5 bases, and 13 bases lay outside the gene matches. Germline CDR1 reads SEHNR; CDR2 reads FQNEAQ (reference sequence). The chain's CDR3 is CASSPRAASGRADEQYF. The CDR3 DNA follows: TGTGCCAGCAGCCCAAGAGCGGCTAGCGGGAGGGCCGACGAGCAGTACTTC.

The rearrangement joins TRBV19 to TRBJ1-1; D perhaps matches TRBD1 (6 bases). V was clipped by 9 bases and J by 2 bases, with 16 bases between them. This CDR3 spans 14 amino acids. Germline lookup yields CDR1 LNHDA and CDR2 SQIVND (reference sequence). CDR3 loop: CASSFPGANTEAFF. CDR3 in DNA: TGTGCCAGCAGCTTCCCAGGGGCCAACACTGAAGCTTTCTTT.

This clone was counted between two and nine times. The CDR3, as DNA: TGTGCCAGTAGTAGAACAGGGAACACTGAAGCTTTCTTT. It encodes CASSRTGNTEAFF. The chain is built from TRBV19 and TRBJ1-1, with D possibly being TRBD1 (5 bases). The CDR3 totals 13 residues. V was trimmed by 4 bases and J by 1 base, leaving 7 bases between them. Germline CDR1 reads LNHDA; CDR2 reads SQIVND (reference sequence).

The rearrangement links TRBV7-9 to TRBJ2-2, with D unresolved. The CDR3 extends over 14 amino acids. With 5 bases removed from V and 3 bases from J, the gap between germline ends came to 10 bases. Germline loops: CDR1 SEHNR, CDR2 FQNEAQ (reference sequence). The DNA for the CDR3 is TGTGCCAGCAGCCCCCGACTTGACACCGGGGAGCTGTTTTTT. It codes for CASSPRLDTGELFF.

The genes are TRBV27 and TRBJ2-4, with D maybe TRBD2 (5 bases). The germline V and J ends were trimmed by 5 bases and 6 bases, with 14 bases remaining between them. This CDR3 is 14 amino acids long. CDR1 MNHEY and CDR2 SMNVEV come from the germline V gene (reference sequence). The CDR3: CASSGPDWGNIQYF. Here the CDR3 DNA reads TGTGCCAGCAGTGGCCCGGACTGGGGAAACATTCAGTACTTC.

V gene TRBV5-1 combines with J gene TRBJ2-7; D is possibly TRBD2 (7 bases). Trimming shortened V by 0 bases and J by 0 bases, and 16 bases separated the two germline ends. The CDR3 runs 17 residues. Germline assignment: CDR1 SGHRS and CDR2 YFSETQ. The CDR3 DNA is TGCGCCAGCAGCTTGGCCCCGGGGGGCTTTAGCTCCTACGAGCAGTACTTC. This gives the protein CASSLAPGGFSSYEQYF.

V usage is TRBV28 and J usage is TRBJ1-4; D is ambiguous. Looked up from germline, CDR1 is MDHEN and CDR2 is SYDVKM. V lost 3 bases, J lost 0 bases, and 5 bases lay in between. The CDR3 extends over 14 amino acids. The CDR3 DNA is TGTGCCAGCAGTTTCACTGCAACTAATGAAAAACTGTTTTTT. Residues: CASSFTATNEKLFF.

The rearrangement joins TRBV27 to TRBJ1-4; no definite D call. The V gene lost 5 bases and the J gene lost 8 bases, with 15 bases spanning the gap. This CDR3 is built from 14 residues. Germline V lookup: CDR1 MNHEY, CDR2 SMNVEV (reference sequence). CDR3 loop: CASSPRRASEKLFF. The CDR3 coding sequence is TGTGCCAGCAGTCCACGGAGGGCGTCGGAAAAACTGTTTTTT.

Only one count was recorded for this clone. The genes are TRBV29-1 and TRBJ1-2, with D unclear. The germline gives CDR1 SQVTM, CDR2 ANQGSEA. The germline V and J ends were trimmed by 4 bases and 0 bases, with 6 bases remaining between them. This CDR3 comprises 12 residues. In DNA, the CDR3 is TGCAGCGTTGTACGGGCTAACTATGGCTACACCTTC. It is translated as CSVVRANYGYTF. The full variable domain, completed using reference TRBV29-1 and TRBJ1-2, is SAVISQKPSRDICQRGTSLTIQCQVDSQVTMMFWYRQQPGQSLTLIATANQGSEATYESGFVIDKFPISRPNLTFSTLTVSNMSPEDSSIYLCSVVRANYGYTFGSGTRLTVV.

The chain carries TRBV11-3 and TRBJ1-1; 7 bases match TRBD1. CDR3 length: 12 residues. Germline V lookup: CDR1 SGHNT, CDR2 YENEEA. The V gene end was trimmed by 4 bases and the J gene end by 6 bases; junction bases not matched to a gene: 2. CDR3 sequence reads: CASSYGTAEAFF. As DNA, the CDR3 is TGTGCCAGCAGCTATGGGACAGCTGAAGCTTTCTTT.

CDR3 in DNA: TGCGCCAGCAGCCCCCGCGGGACAGGGAACACCGGGGAGCTGTTTTTT. It codes for CASSPRGTGNTGELFF. The chain has TRBV5-1 and TRBJ2-2, with 8 bases aligning to TRBD1. V was pared by 4 bases and J by 1 base, with 6 bases of the junction left unmatched. Germline V lookup: CDR1 SGHRS, CDR2 YFSETQ. This CDR3 contains 16 residues.

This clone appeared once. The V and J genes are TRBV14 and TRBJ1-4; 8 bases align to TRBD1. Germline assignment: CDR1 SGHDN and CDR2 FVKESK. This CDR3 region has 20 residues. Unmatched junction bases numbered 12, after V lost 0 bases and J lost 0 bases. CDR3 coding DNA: TGTGCCAGCAGCCAAGATCCTGGACAGGGACCTTATCCAACTAATGAAAAACTGTTTTTT. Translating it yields CASSQDPGQGPYPTNEKLFF.

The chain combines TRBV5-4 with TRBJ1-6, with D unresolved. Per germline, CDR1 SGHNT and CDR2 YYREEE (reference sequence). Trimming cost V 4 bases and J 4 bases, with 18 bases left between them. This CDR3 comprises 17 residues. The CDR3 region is CASSRGGREEYNSPLHF. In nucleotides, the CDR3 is TGTGCCAGCAGCCGCGGTGGGAGGGAGGAGTATAATTCACCCCTCCACTTT.

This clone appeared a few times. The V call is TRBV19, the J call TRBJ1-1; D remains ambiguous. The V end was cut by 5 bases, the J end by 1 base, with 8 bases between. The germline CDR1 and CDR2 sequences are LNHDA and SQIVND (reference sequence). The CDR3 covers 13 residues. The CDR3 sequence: CASSWQKNTEAFF. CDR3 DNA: TGTGCCAGTAGTTGGCAGAAGAACACTGAAGCTTTCTTT. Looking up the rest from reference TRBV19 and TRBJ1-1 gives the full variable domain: DGGITQSPKYLFRKEGQNVTLSCEQNLNHDAMYWYRQDPGQGLRLIYYSQIVNDFQKGDIAEGYSVSREKKESFPLTVTSAQKNPTAFYLCASSWQKNTEAFFGQGTRLTVV.

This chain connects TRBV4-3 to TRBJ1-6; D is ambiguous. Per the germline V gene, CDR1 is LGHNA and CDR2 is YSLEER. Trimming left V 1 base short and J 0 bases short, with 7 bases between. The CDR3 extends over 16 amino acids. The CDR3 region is CASSQAGSSYNSPLHF. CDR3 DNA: TGCGCCAGCAGCCAAGCGGGGAGCTCCTATAATTCACCCCTCCACTTT.

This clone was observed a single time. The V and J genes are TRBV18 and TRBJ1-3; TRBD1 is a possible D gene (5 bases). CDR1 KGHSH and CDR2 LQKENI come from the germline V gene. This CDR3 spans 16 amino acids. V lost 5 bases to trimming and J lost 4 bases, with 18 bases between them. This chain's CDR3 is CASSVTGMPSGNTIYF. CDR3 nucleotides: TGTGCCAGCTCAGTTACAGGAATGCCTTCGGGAAACACCATATATTTT.